Listed here are 27 T cell receptor beta chains from one sample, sequenced in a study of T cells after yellow fever vaccination. TCRdb reprocessed the 5' RACE reads with MiXCR, giving one entry per CDR3 protein. The table lists some 160,000 distinct CDR3 sequences, around 9.3% of them singletons. The specimen was CD8+ T cells sorted from PBMCs, collected 45 days after the yellow fever booster vaccination. These receptors originate from a man between 18 and 29 years old who received the YFV17D yellow fever vaccine.

This clonotype was seen a handful of times. The gene calls are TRBV27 and TRBJ1-5; D is ambiguous. The germline gives CDR1 MNHEY, CDR2 SMNVEV (reference sequence). This CDR3 has 13 amino acids. The germline V and J ends were trimmed by 4 bases and 4 bases, with 8 bases remaining between them. The CDR3 nucleotides read TGTGCCAGCAGTTCCATGCGGAATCAGCCCCAGCATTTT. Encoded protein: CASSSMRNQPQHF.

This chain uses TRBV4-1 with TRBJ2-5, with 10 bases identical to TRBD1. The V segment lost 3 bases and the J segment 5 bases; nucleotides outside the gene matches: 6. Per germline, CDR1 MGHRA and CDR2 YSYEKL. CDR3 length: 15 residues. The CDR3 bases are TGCGCCAGCAGCCATTGGGACAGGGGAGCGGAGACCCAGTACTTC. Protein: CASSHWDRGAETQYF.

Concerning this clonotype: In this CDR3 the conserved last residue, phenylalanine or tryptophan, is missing, so a read error is likely. This rearrangement joins TRBV20-1 to TRBJ1-5, with no clear D. Trimming took off 6 bases at V and 3 bases at J, with 12 bases between the two ends. Germline-derived CDR1 and CDR2 are DFQATT and SNEGSKA (reference sequence). The CDR3 totals 13 residues. CDR3 sequence (DNA): TGCAGTGCGGGAGGACGGCTCAATCAGCCCCAGCATATT. Translation gives CSAGGRLNQPQHI.

This clonotype turned up a few times. The gene calls are TRBV28 and TRBJ2-5, with 8 bases that match TRBD2. The CDR3 is 17 residues long. The ends lost 4 bases at V and 5 bases at J; junction bases unmatched: 15. From germline, CDR1 is MDHEN and CDR2 SYDVKM. In nucleotides, the CDR3 is TGTGCCAGCAGTTCCCAACCCGGGGGGGAATTCTGGGAGACCCAGTACTTC. This codes for CASSSQPGGEFWETQYF.

The J gene is TRBJ2-3, the V gene TRBV6-4; no clear D gene. The CDR3 spans 15 residues. The V and J ends lost 0 bases and 0 bases respectively, with 7 bases between them. The germline CDR1 and CDR2 sequences are MRHNA and SNTAGT. The DNA of the CDR3 is TGTGCCAGCAGTGACTCGCACGGGAGCACAGATACGCAGTATTTT. Its translation: CASSDSHGSTDTQYF.

This clonotype has more than one count but fewer than ten. The chain joins TRBV4-3 to TRBJ1-6; 7 bases align to TRBD1. The germline V gene encodes CDR1 LGHNA and CDR2 YSLEER. The trim removed 4 bases at V and 7 bases at J, leaving 4 bases unmatched. This CDR3 is built from 14 residues. The CDR3 loop is CASSRTGVNSPLHF. In DNA form, the CDR3 reads TGCGCCAGCAGCCGAACAGGGGTGAATTCACCCCTCCACTTT.

This clonotype occurred a few times. This chain joins TRBV29-1 and TRBJ2-2, with no clear D. CDR1 and CDR2 from the germline V gene are SQVTM and ANQGSEA. This CDR3 contains 13 residues. Trimming left V 5 bases short and J 1 base short, with 8 bases between. The CDR3 bases are TGCAGCGTTTATGTTAAGAACACCGGGGAGCTGTTTTTT. It specifies CSVYVKNTGELFF.

The chain couples TRBV5-1 to TRBJ1-5; tentative D call: TRBD1 (6 bases). Trimming shortened V by 4 bases and J by 2 bases, and 10 bases separated the two germline ends. The CDR3 runs to 14 residues. In germline, CDR1 is SGHRS, CDR2 YFSETQ. The CDR3 here is CASSPGHGNQPQHF. As DNA, the CDR3 is TGCGCCAGCAGCCCGGGACACGGCAATCAGCCCCAGCATTTT. Using reference TRBV5-1 and TRBJ1-5 for the parts outside the CDR3, the full variable domain is KAGVTQTPRYLIKTRGQQVTLSCSPISGHRSVSWYQQTPGQGLQFLFEYFSETQRNKGNFPGRFSGRQFSNSRSEMNVSTLELGDSALYLCASSPGHGNQPQHFGDGTRLSIL.

There are many counts of this clonotype. The chain employs TRBV12-3 or TRBV12-4 and TRBJ2-1; unclear D gene. Trimming removed 0 bases at V and 9 bases at J, with 6 bases between. This CDR3 has 12 amino acids. CDR3 in DNA: TGTGCCAGCAGTTTAGCCGGCGGTGAGCAGTTCTTC. Translation gives CASSLAGGEQFF.

The chain combines TRBV12-3 or TRBV12-4 with TRBJ2-1; D not resolved. Trimming removed 3 bases from V and 15 bases from J, with 15 bases in between. The CDR3 has 12 residues. CDR3 sequence reads: CASSLFRALVFF. As DNA, the CDR3 is TGTGCCAGCAGTTTGTTCCGGGCTTTGGTGTTCTTC.

The chain carries TRBV6-5 and TRBJ2-6; 7 bases align to TRBD2. The CDR3 has 15 amino acids. Germline V gene sequence: CDR1 MNHEY, CDR2 SVGAGI. The V and J ends lost 3 bases and 14 bases, in that order; junction bases with no gene match: 13. CDR3 protein: CASSYSPSTGGFLTF. Written as DNA, the CDR3 is TGTGCCAGCAGTTATTCGCCCTCGACGGGGGGATTCCTGACTTTC.

This clonotype was counted between two and nine times. The chain combines TRBV20-1 with TRBJ2-2, with no clear D. V lost 2 bases, J lost 5 bases, and 3 bases lay in between. The CDR3 runs 11 residues. The germline V gene has CDR1 DFQATT and CDR2 SNEGSKA (reference sequence). CDR3 region: CSARRTGELFF. The CDR3 nucleotides are TGCAGTGCTAGAAGGACCGGGGAGCTGTTTTTT.

The CDR3 spells CASSLSAGGPRETQYF. The DNA for the CDR3 is TGTGCCAGCAGTTTATCAGCGGGGGGGCCGAGGGAGACCCAGTACTTC. The rearrangement links TRBV27 to TRBJ2-5; 10 nucleotides agree with TRBD2. Germline-derived CDR1 and CDR2 are MNHEY and SMNVEV (reference sequence). The junction had 6 bases not matched to a gene; V was cut back by 0 bases and J by 5 bases. The CDR3 runs 16 residues.

V is TRBV4-1 and J is TRBJ2-7; D is ambiguous. CDR1 and CDR2 from the germline V gene are MGHRA and YSYEKL. CDR3 length: 13 residues. V lost 0 bases, J lost 4 bases, and 7 bases lay in between. The CDR3 DNA reads as TGCGCCAGCAGCCAAGACAGGAGTTACGAGCAGTACGTC. As protein: CASSQDRSYEQYV.

This clonotype was seen a few times. The chain has TRBV6-5 and TRBJ1-3; D call uncertain. Germline V gene sequence: CDR1 MNHEY, CDR2 SVGAGI. This CDR3 has 14 residues. Trimming stripped 2 bases from V and 3 bases from J, with 8 bases between. The CDR3 protein is CASSYKVGGNTIYF. The CDR3 nucleotides are TGTGCCAGCAGTTACAAAGTGGGTGGAAACACCATATATTTT.

V gene TRBV29-1 combines with J gene TRBJ2-1; 8 bases line up with TRBD2. The germline V gene has CDR1 SQVTM and CDR2 ANQGSEA. J was trimmed by 7 bases and V by 0 bases; bases with no gene match: 8. The length of the CDR3 is 15 residues. CDR3 region: CSVEDRGGPKNEQFF. In DNA form, the CDR3 reads TGCAGCGTTGAAGATCGGGGGGGGCCGAAAAATGAGCAGTTCTTC.

This rearrangement joins TRBV9 to TRBJ2-1; 10 bases are a match to TRBD2. Unmatched junction bases numbered 1, after V lost 0 bases and J lost 4 bases. CDR1 and CDR2 (germline): SGDLS, YYNGEE. The CDR3 length is 15 residues. CDR3 sequence (DNA): TGTGCCAGCAGCGTAGTTAGCGGGGGGTACAATGAGCAGTTCTTC. It codes for CASSVVSGGYNEQFF.

This clonotype came up a few times. The chain couples TRBV7-2 to TRBJ2-3; the D is unclear. The CDR3 extends over 13 amino acids. The germline V gene encodes CDR1 SGHTA and CDR2 FQGNSA. Trimming cost V 5 bases and J 2 bases, with 8 bases left between them. CDR3 region: CASSPGTTDTQYF. The CDR3 bases are TGTGCCAGCAGCCCCGGAACCACAGATACGCAGTATTTT.

This clonotype was seen repeatedly, ten times or more. The V call is TRBV7-9, the J call TRBJ1-1; D may be TRBD1 (6 bases). The CDR3 length is 11 residues. The V end was cut by 3 bases, the J end by 10 bases, with 9 bases between. CDR1 is SEHNR, CDR2 FQNEAQ, per germline (reference sequence). The CDR3 DNA reads TGTGCCAGCAGCTTCTTAGGGGGAGCTTTCTTT. Encoded protein: CASSFLGGAFF.

This clonotype was counted only a few times. The genes are TRBV27 and TRBJ2-5; 14 nucleotides match TRBD2. V was pared by 5 bases and J by 2 bases, with 7 bases of the junction left unmatched. The CDR3 loop spans 17 amino acids. Germline V CDR1 and CDR2: MNHEY, SMNVEV (reference sequence). The CDR3 sequence is CASSPGTSGGIQETQYF. CDR3 DNA: TGTGCCAGCAGTCCCGGGACTAGCGGGGGAATACAAGAGACCCAGTACTTC.

This clonotype showed up just a few times. V and J are TRBV7-2 and TRBJ2-1; D gene uncertain. Germline CDR1 is SGHTA and CDR2 is FQGNSA. V was cut by 1 base and J by 8 bases, with 12 bases left in between. The CDR3 has 14 residues. The CDR3, as DNA: TGTGCCAGCAGCTTAGAACTCTCTATCGATGAGCAGTTCTTC. Translated, it gives CASSLELSIDEQFF.

The rearrangement joins TRBV20-1 to TRBJ1-2; D not certain. The CDR3 is 14 amino acids. Germline V gene lookup returns CDR1 DFQATT and CDR2 SNEGSKA (reference sequence). Trimming cost V 5 bases and J 3 bases, with 16 bases left between them. CDR3 protein: CSAPSRDADYGYTF. CDR3 DNA sequence: TGCAGTGCTCCCTCCCGGGATGCAGACTATGGCTACACCTTC.

The table lists this clonotype with many counts. The chain has TRBV6-5 and TRBJ1-1, with D possibly TRBD1 on 5 matching bases. The CDR3 is 15 amino acids. V shed 2 bases and J shed 6 bases, with 16 bases lying between them. Germline values: CDR1 MNHEY, CDR2 SVGAGI. This CDR3 is CASSYAGTAGAEAFF. In DNA form, the CDR3 reads TGTGCCAGCAGTTACGCCGGGACTGCCGGGGCTGAAGCTTTCTTT.

This clonotype was observed many times. The rearrangement uses TRBV7-2 and TRBJ1-5; no clear D. Germline loops: CDR1 SGHTA, CDR2 FQGNSA. This CDR3 contains 14 residues. Trimming took off 1 base at V and 6 bases at J, with 10 bases between the two ends. CDR3 amino acids: CASSLGGLGQPQHF. CDR3 bases: TGTGCCAGCAGCTTAGGGGGTCTGGGTCAGCCCCAGCATTTT.

V is TRBV7-9 and J is TRBJ1-1; no clear D. Germline loops: CDR1 SEHNR, CDR2 FQNEAQ (reference sequence). CDR3 length: 15 amino acids. With 6 bases removed from V and 4 bases from J, the gap between germline ends came to 18 bases. Written as DNA, the CDR3 is TGTGCCAGCAGTCTCGAGGGCTATCGAGGCACTGAAGCTTTCTTT. Its translation: CASSLEGYRGTEAFF.

The V call is TRBV29-1, the J call TRBJ2-3; 7 nucleotides agree with TRBD2. Germline-derived CDR1 and CDR2 are SQVTM and ANQGSEA. The CDR3 extends over 14 amino acids. V trimming: 5 bases; J trimming: 1 base; junction bases outside the gene matches: 6. The DNA for the CDR3 is TGCAGCGTTACCCGGCTAGCGGGCACAGATACGCAGTATTTT. Protein sequence: CSVTRLAGTDTQYF.

This clonotype was seen a single time. This chain joins TRBV23-1 and TRBJ2-1; D tentatively reads TRBD1 or TRBD2 (5 bases each). TRBV23-1 is filed as an ORF, its function uncertain. The CDR3 spans 15 residues. V was cut by 3 bases and J by 4 bases, with 13 bases left in between. The DNA for the CDR3 is TGCGCCAGCAGTCAGGAATCGGGACGGTACAATGAGCAGTTCTTC. This encodes CASSQESGRYNEQFF.